The 24 T cell receptor beta chains presented below share a single source sample, sequenced in a study of early T cells in non-severe SARS-CoV-2 infection. TCRdb ran MiXCR on the 5' RACE reads and lists one entry per CDR3 protein. The sample lists tens of thousands of distinct CDR3 sequences, over 3.5% occurring once. Sequencing was done on a sample of whole blood. Receptor source: an adult who was a healthcare worker with PCR-confirmed SARS-CoV-2 infection or an uninfected control (not recorded which).

This clonotype was detected many times. The chain joins TRBV3-1 to TRBJ2-2, with D maybe TRBD1 (6 bases). The V gene lost 3 bases and the J gene lost 9 bases, with 14 bases spanning the gap. Germline values: CDR1 LGHDT, CDR2 YNNKEL (reference sequence). The length of the CDR3 is 14 residues. DNA of the CDR3: TGTGCCAGCAGCCAGTTACAGGGTGCCCGGGAGCTGTTTTTT. Its translation is CASSQLQGARELFF.

This clonotype was counted only a few times. V is TRBV30 and J is TRBJ2-1; 9 positions match TRBD2. CDR1 GTSNPN and CDR2 SVGIG come from the germline V gene (reference sequence). The CDR3 contains 17 residues. Trimming cost V 2 bases and J 3 bases; bases outside gene matches: 11. DNA for the CDR3: TGTGCCTGGAGTCCCGGGCTAGCGGGATTGCTCTACAATGAGCAGTTCTTC. Protein: CAWSPGLAGLLYNEQFF.

This sequence joins TRBV5-1 and TRBJ2-7; 10 positions agree with TRBD2. The CDR3 is 16 residues long. Germline V CDR1 and CDR2: SGHRS, YFSETQ. J was trimmed by 5 bases and V by 2 bases; bases with no gene match: 10. The CDR3, as DNA: TGCGCCAGCAGCTTACCCCTAGCGGGAGTAATCGACGAGCAGTACTTC. Residues: CASSLPLAGVIDEQYF.

This clonotype has at least ten counts. The J gene is TRBJ1-1, the V gene TRBV11-2; D gene ambiguous. Looked up from germline, CDR1 is SGHAT and CDR2 is FQNNGV. Trimming stripped 4 bases from V and 3 bases from J, with 15 bases between. The CDR3 contains 15 residues. CDR3 sequence: CASSSPLRRDTEAFF. Here the CDR3 DNA reads TGTGCCAGCAGCTCACCGCTCAGGCGCGACACTGAAGCTTTCTTT.

The table lists this clonotype with many counts. The chain joins TRBV2 to TRBJ1-2; 7 bases are a match to TRBD1. This CDR3 contains 16 residues. J was trimmed by 2 bases and V by 5 bases; bases with no gene match: 11. Germline loops: CDR1 SNHLY, CDR2 FYNNEI. The CDR3 coding sequence is TGTGCCAGCAGTCCCCCCACCGGGACAGTGAACTATGGCTACACCTTC. This sequence encodes CASSPPTGTVNYGYTF.

This clonotype was found many times. The chain uses TRBV2 and TRBJ2-7; 8 bases map to TRBD2. The CDR3 runs to 13 residues. J gave up 3 bases and V 7 bases, and 5 bases lay outside the gene matches. Looked up from germline, CDR1 is SNHLY and CDR2 is FYNNEI. CDR3: CASTGAGDYEQYF. The CDR3 DNA follows: TGTGCCAGCACAGGAGCGGGAGACTACGAGCAGTACTTC.

This clonotype was recorded at least ten times. V gene TRBV10-3 combines with J gene TRBJ2-1; 11 positions agree with TRBD2. This CDR3 region has 19 residues. V was clipped by 0 bases and J by 2 bases; unmatched bases: 9. Germline values: CDR1 ENHRY, CDR2 SYGVKD. For the CDR3, the DNA is TGTGCCATCAGTGAGTCCTCACTAGCGGGAGACCATCCCTACAATGAGCAGTTCTTC. Amino acid sequence: CAISESSLAGDHPYNEQFF.

This clonotype was seen at least ten times. The gene calls are TRBV24-1 and TRBJ2-3; maybe TRBD2 (5 bases). Trimming removed 3 bases from V and 2 bases from J, with 11 bases in between. This CDR3 region has 15 residues. Germline V gene lookup returns CDR1 KGHDR and CDR2 SFDVKD. The chain's CDR3 is CATSDPGIYTDTQYF. CDR3 DNA: TGTGCCACCAGTGATCCGGGGATTTACACAGATACGCAGTATTTT.

This clonotype appeared many times. The V gene is TRBV20-1, the J gene TRBJ2-3, with D unresolved. V was trimmed by 5 bases and J by 5 bases, leaving 17 bases between them. CDR3 length: 14 residues. Germline CDR1 DFQATT, CDR2 SNEGSKA (reference sequence). For the CDR3, the DNA is TGCAGTGCTTTGCGACTCCCGAAGGGAGATACGCAGTATTTT. It codes for CSALRLPKGDTQYF.

This clonotype was detected many times. The rearrangement links TRBV28 to TRBJ2-7, with 7 bases aligning to TRBD1. V shed 5 bases and J 2 bases; nucleotides not matched to a gene: 6. The germline gives CDR1 MDHEN, CDR2 SYDVKM. CDR3 length equals 14 residues. CDR3 protein: CASSLTTGTYEQYF. DNA of the CDR3: TGTGCCAGCAGTCTCACGACAGGGACCTACGAGCAGTACTTC.

This clonotype was found many times. The chain joins TRBV11-3 to TRBJ2-2; 15 positions match TRBD2. The CDR3 is 16 amino acids. Losses at the gene ends were 5 bases for V and 6 bases for J; bases not matched to a gene: 4. The germline CDR1 and CDR2 sequences are SGHNT and YENEEA. The CDR3 nucleotides read TGTGCCAGCAGCCCGGGACTAGCGGGAGGCTCCGGGGAGCTGTTTTTT. Translating it yields CASSPGLAGGSGELFF.

This clonotype was seen repeatedly, ten times or more. This chain connects TRBV7-3 to TRBJ2-1; TRBD2 matches at 12 bases. V was clipped by 6 bases and J by 9 bases; unmatched bases: 12. The CDR3 has 16 amino acids. CDR1 SGHTA and CDR2 FQGTGA come from the germline V gene. The CDR3 coding sequence is TGTGCCAGCAGTTCAGGGGGACTAGCGGGCAGGGGTGAGCAGTTCTTC. It translates to CASSSGGLAGRGEQFF.

This clonotype was seen ten or more times. CDR3 bases: TGCAGCGTTGGTGGGGGGAACACTGAAGCTTTCTTT. Protein product: CSVGGGNTEAFF. V is TRBV29-1 and J is TRBJ1-1; D possibly corresponds to TRBD1 (5 bases). The CDR3 contains 12 residues. Trimming removed 4 bases at V and 1 base at J, with 7 bases between. The germline V gene has CDR1 SQVTM and CDR2 ANQGSEA.

This clonotype was recorded many times. This chain links TRBV7-2 with TRBJ2-6; the match to TRBD2 covers 8 bases. V lost 3 bases to trimming and J lost 2 bases; unmatched junction nucleotides: 6. The V gene's germline CDR1 is SGHTA and CDR2 FQGNSA. The CDR3 is made up of 17 amino acids. For the CDR3, the DNA is TGTGCCAGCAGCTTTGGGAGCGGGAGAGCTGGGGCCAACGTCCTGACTTTC. This translates into CASSFGSGRAGANVLTF.

This clonotype was observed at least ten times. CDR3 region: CASSSGINRGEQFF. DNA for the CDR3: TGTGCCAGCAGTTCCGGGATCAACAGGGGTGAGCAGTTCTTC. The chain has TRBV27 and TRBJ2-1, with 7 bases fitting TRBD1. The CDR3 length is 14 residues. With 4 bases clipped from V and 9 bases from J, the junction kept 9 bases outside the gene matches. The germline CDR1 and CDR2 sequences are MNHEY and SMNVEV (reference sequence).

V gene TRBV18 combines with J gene TRBJ1-6; TRBD1 might be the D (6 bases). The V gene lost 3 bases and the J gene lost 8 bases, with 14 bases spanning the gap. CDR1 is KGHSH and CDR2 is LQKENI in the germline V gene. The CDR3 contains 15 residues. The CDR3 DNA is TGTGCCAGCTCACCTACAGGGAATGGGGATTCACCCCTCCACTTT. This sequence encodes CASSPTGNGDSPLHF. The complete variable domain, with remaining parts taken from reference TRBV18 and TRBJ1-6, reads NAGVMQNPRHLVRRRGQEARLRCSPMKGHSHVYWYRQLPEEGLKFMVYLQKENIIDESGMPKERFSAEFPKEGPSILRIQQVVRGDSAAYFCASSPTGNGDSPLHFGNGTRLTVT.

In this sample, this clonotype turned up many times. J is TRBJ2-1 and V is TRBV27, with 14 bases that match TRBD2. Germline CDR1 MNHEY, CDR2 SMNVEV (reference sequence). The CDR3 contains 15 residues. V shed 5 bases, J shed 7 bases, and the junction held 4 bases outside the gene matches. In DNA form, the CDR3 reads TGTGCCAGCAGTCGCGGGACTAGCGGGAGTAATGAGCAGTTCTTC. Translation gives CASSRGTSGSNEQFF.

This clonotype was seen repeatedly, ten times or more. The J gene is TRBJ2-3, the V gene TRBV28; D unclear. The CDR3 sequence is 11 residues long. In germline, CDR1 is MDHEN, CDR2 SYDVKM. The V gene lost 3 bases and the J gene lost 6 bases, with 4 bases spanning the gap. The CDR3 loop reads CASSLRDTQYF. Here the CDR3 DNA reads TGTGCCAGCAGTTTGCGCGATACGCAGTATTTT.

This clonotype was counted ten times or more. Compared with germline, one end of the junction differs, possibly owing to a read error. For the CDR3, the DNA is TGTGCCAGCAGCTTAAAGGGTTTAGGCACTGAAGTTTTCTTT. It encodes CASSLKGLGTEVFF. The gene calls are TRBV7-2 and TRBJ1-1; unclear D gene. CDR1 and CDR2 from the germline V gene are SGHTA and FQGNSA. The CDR3 has 14 amino acids.

This clonotype occurred many times. The J gene is TRBJ2-7, the V gene TRBV29-1, with D possibly called TRBD1 or TRBD2 (5 bases each). CDR3 length: 15 residues. The V and J ends lost 0 bases and 7 bases respectively, with 19 bases between them. The germline V gene has CDR1 SQVTM and CDR2 ANQGSEA. The CDR3 DNA reads as TGCAGCGTTGAAGAAAGGGGTCCGGGACCCCTGGAGCAGTACTTC. As protein: CSVEERGPGPLEQYF.

This clonotype has just a few counts. The CDR3 DNA follows: TGTGCCAGCAGCGTAGGTGGCGAGTCGGCCTACGAGCAGTACTTC. This translates into CASSVGGESAYEQYF. V is TRBV9 and J is TRBJ2-7; D ambiguous. The CDR3 is 15 amino acids. V was shortened by 0 bases and J by 2 bases, with 12 bases between the two germline ends. In germline, CDR1 is SGDLS, CDR2 YYNGEE.

The table lists this clonotype with many counts. This chain uses TRBV12-3 or TRBV12-4 with TRBJ2-3, with no clear D. V was pared by 8 bases and J by 2 bases, with 14 bases between. The CDR3 extends over 14 amino acids. The CDR3 region has the DNA TGTGCCAGCGGTGTAGCTGCTCCCACAGATACGCAGTATTTT. Its protein product is CASGVAAPTDTQYF.

The genes are TRBV5-4 and TRBJ2-1; D is perhaps TRBD1 (6 bases). Trimming took 4 bases from V and 5 from J, leaving 13 bases between them. Germline CDR1 and CDR2: SGHNT and YYREEE (reference sequence). This CDR3 has 14 residues. The CDR3 DNA reads TGTGCCAGCAGCCCCGGACAGACTAACAATGAGCAGTTCTTC. Amino acids: CASSPGQTNNEQFF.

This clonotype appeared many times. The J gene is TRBJ1-5, the V gene TRBV7-2; the match to TRBD1 covers 7 bases. Germline lookup yields CDR1 SGHTA and CDR2 FQGNSA. V lost 5 bases and J lost 7; bases outside the gene matches: 5. This CDR3 has 13 amino acids. In nucleotides, the CDR3 is TGTGCCAGCAGCCGACAGGGTTCCCAGCCCCAGCATTTT. Protein: CASSRQGSQPQHF.